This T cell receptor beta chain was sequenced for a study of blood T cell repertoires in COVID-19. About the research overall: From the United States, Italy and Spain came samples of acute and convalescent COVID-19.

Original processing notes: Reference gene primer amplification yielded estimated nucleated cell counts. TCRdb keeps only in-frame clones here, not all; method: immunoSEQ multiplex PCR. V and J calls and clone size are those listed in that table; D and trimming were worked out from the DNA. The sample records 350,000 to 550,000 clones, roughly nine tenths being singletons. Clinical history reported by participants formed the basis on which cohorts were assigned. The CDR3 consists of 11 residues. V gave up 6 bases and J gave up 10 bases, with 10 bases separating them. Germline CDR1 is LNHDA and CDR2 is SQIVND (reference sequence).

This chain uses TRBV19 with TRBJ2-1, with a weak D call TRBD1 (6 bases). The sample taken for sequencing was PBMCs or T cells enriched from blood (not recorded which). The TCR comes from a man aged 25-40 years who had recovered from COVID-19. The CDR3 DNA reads TGTGCCAGTAGGCAAGGACAGGAGCAGTTCTTC. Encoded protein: CASRQGQEQFF.